One TCR beta chain is described in this entry. Antigen unknown. V lost 1 base to trimming and J lost 0 bases, with 9 bases between them. The CDR3 runs to 15 residues. Germline values: CDR1 MNHEY, CDR2 SVGAGI. At collection, donors were nominally healthy, but unrecorded immune exposures were probable. The data originate from a study of cytomegalovirus exposure and HLA in healthy donors. Study conclusions and caveats: In a later analysis, at a false discovery rate of 0.05, under 20,000 TCR beta sequences were associated with HLA alleles. The authors enumerated 150 to 200 TCR beta chains as linked to cytomegalovirus. Follow-up analysis seemed to connect common viral pathogens with several of the most significant clusters identified.

60 Vbeta and 13 Jbeta primers were used in PCR. Only in-frame clones appear in the TCRdb table, and some are missing; sequencing was by immunoSEQ multiplex PCR. The table lists about 59,000 clones, about 69% of them singletons. What was sequenced was PBMCs. The chain couples TRBV6-5 to TRBJ1-1; D is unresolved. This receptor was obtained from a man in his thirties or forties in good health and CMV-seropositive. The CDR3 DNA follows: TGTGCCAGCAGTTACTTTGCACAGTTGAACACTGAAGCTTTCTTT. Its protein product is CASSYFAQLNTEAFF.